The rows below give T cell receptor beta chains drawn from one sample of a study of T cells after yellow fever vaccination. TCRdb used MiXCR to reprocess the 5' RACE reads, holding one entry per CDR3 protein. The table lists under 550,000 distinct CDR3 sequences, roughly 22% of them singletons. The specimen comprised PBMCs, sampled about 21 days after the first yellow fever vaccination. The receptors derive from a man in his late teens or twenties who received the YFV17D yellow fever vaccine. Each CDR3 is given with its conserved first and last residue. A D gene is named only where the DNA matches it firmly. A row's size may be missing; if present it is once, few, many or a size class.

V: TRBV15
size: .
J: TRBJ1-2
D: .
CDR3: CATSRVGISMNYGYTF
DNA: TGTGCCACCAGCAGAGTTGGCATCTCTATGAACTATGGCTACACCTTC

V: TRBV20-1
size: once
J: TRBJ2-2
D: TRBD1
CDR3: CSATGQGASTGELFF
DNA: TGCAGTGCTACCGGACAGGGGGCGTCCACCGGGGAGCTGTTTTTT

V: TRBV7-2
size: few
J: TRBJ2-2
D: .
CDR3: CASSLESLPNTGELFF
DNA: TGTGCCAGCAGCTTAGAGTCGCTCCCTAACACCGGGGAGCTGTTTTTT

V: TRBV25-1
size: few
J: TRBJ1-6
D: .
CDR3: CASSESNRANSPLHF
DNA: TGTGCCAGCAGTGAATCTAACAGGGCTAATTCACCCCTCCACTTT

V: TRBV4-1
size: few
J: TRBJ2-5
D: .
CDR3: CASSQGRQIQETQYF
DNA: TGCGCCAGCAGCCAGGGGAGGCAGATTCAAGAGACCCAGTACTTC

V: TRBV2
size: .
J: TRBJ2-7
D: TRBD2
CDR3: CASSRSGGSKAYF
DNA: TGTGCCAGCAGTCGCTCGGGGGGATCCAAGGCGTACTTC

V: TRBV10-3
size: .
J: TRBJ2-5
D: .
CDR3: CAISDWEYQETQYF
DNA: TGTGCCATCAGTGATTGGGAATACCAAGAGACCCAGTACTTC

V: TRBV12-3/TRBV12-4
size: .
J: TRBJ2-1
D: .
CDR3: CASSYGRSEQFF
DNA: TGTGCCAGCAGTTATGGGCGAAGTGAGCAGTTCTTC

V: TRBV7-8
size: few
J: TRBJ2-1
D: .
CDR3: CASSSRGGGKLQEQFF
DNA: TGTGCCAGCAGCTCCCGAGGGGGGGGGAAGTTGCAGGAGCAGTTCTTC

V: TRBV7-2
size: .
J: TRBJ2-5
D: TRBD1
CDR3: CASEDSQGPYQKTQYF
DNA: TGTGCCAGCGAGGATTCACAGGGGCCCTATCAAAAGACCCAGTACTTC

V: TRBV12-3/TRBV12-4
size: many
J: TRBJ2-5
D: TRBD1
CDR3: CASSLLPTGGRETQYF
DNA: TGTGCCAGCAGTTTACTCCCGACAGGGGGACGAGAGACCCAGTACTTC

V: TRBV27
size: few
J: TRBJ2-1
D: TRBD2
CDR3: CASSITGGPHNEQFF
DNA: TGTGCCAGCAGTATTACGGGGGGGCCCCACAATGAGCAGTTCTTC

V: TRBV4-3
size: few
J: TRBJ1-5
D: .
CDR3: CASSQDPGTLNQPQHF
DNA: TGCGCCAGCAGCCAAGACCCCGGGACATTGAATCAGCCCCAGCATTTT

V: TRBV3-1
size: few
J: TRBJ1-1
D: .
CDR3: CASSSPTVNTEAFF
DNA: TGTGCCAGCAGCAGCCCGACAGTGAACACTGAAGCTTTCTTT

V: TRBV15
size: few
J: TRBJ2-3
D: .
CDR3: CATSVRTVPDTQYF
DNA: TGTGCCACCAGCGTACGGACAGTTCCAGATACGCAGTATTTT

V: TRBV20-1
size: few
J: TRBJ1-5
D: .
CDR3: CSASISGLNQPQHF
DNA: TGCAGTGCTAGTATCTCAGGGTTGAACCAGCCCCAGCATTTT

V: TRBV20-1
size: few
J: TRBJ2-1
D: TRBD2
CDR3: CRATSGDYNEQFF
DNA: TGCAGGGCGACTAGCGGGGACTACAATGAGCAGTTCTTC

V: TRBV19
size: .
J: TRBJ1-4
D: TRBD1
CDR3: CASSPRTGGYEKLFF
DNA: TGTGCCAGTAGTCCCCGGACAGGTGGCTACGAAAAACTGTTTTTT

V: TRBV25-1
size: few
J: TRBJ2-7
D: .
CDR3: CATGPSALHEQYF
DNA: TGTGCCACAGGTCCTTCAGCCCTCCACGAGCAGTACTTC

V: TRBV10-3
size: few
J: TRBJ1-1
D: .
CDR3: CAIRGGGPNTEAFF
DNA: TGTGCCATCAGGGGCGGGGGTCCGAACACTGAAGCTTTCTTT

V: TRBV19
size: .
J: TRBJ2-2
D: .
CDR3: CASTMPGPGELFF
DNA: TGTGCCAGTACCATGCCAGGGCCCGGGGAGCTGTTTTTT

V: TRBV19
size: few
J: TRBJ2-3
D: .
CDR3: CASRAGFRTDTQYF
DNA: TGTGCCAGTAGGGCAGGGTTCCGCACAGATACGCAGTATTTT